This T cell receptor (beta chain) stems from a study of T cells in localized non-small cell lung cancer. Trimming took off 3 bases at V and 0 bases at J, with 2 bases between the two ends. Germline V gene sequence: CDR1 ENHRY, CDR2 SYGVKD. This CDR3 contains 12 residues. Sequencing was performed with immunoSEQ multiplex PCR; in TCRdb, only in-frame clones are kept and a portion is missing. The sample has 25,000 to 40,000 clones; roughly three quarters are singletons. The chain recombines TRBV10-3 with TRBJ1-1; D not resolved. The TCR sequence derives from a male donor older than 55 with stage II squamous cell lung carcinoma. Sequenced material: peripheral blood, taken before any cancer treatment. In DNA form, the CDR3 reads TGTGCCATCAGTGAAATGAACACTGAAGCTTTCTTT. Translated, it gives CAISEMNTEAFF.